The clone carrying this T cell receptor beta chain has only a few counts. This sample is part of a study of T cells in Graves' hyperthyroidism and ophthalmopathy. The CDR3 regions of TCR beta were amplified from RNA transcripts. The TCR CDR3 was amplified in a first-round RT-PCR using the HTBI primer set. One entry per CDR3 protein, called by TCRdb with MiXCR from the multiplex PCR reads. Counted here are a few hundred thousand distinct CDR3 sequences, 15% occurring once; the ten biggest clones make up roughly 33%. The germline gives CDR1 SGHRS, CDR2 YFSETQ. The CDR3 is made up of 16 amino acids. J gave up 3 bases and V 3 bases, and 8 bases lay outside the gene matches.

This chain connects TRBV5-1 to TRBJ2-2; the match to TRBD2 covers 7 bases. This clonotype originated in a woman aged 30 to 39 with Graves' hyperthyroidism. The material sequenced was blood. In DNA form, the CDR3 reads TGCGCCAGCAGCTCACTAGCGCAAGGGGACACCGGGGAGCTGTTTTTT. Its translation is CASSSLAQGDTGELFF. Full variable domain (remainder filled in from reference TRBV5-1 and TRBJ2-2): KAGVTQTPRYLIKTRGQQVTLSCSPISGHRSVSWYQQTPGQGLQFLFEYFSETQRNKGNFPGRFSGRQFSNSRSEMNVSTLELGDSALYLCASSSLAQGDTGELFFGEGSRLTVL.